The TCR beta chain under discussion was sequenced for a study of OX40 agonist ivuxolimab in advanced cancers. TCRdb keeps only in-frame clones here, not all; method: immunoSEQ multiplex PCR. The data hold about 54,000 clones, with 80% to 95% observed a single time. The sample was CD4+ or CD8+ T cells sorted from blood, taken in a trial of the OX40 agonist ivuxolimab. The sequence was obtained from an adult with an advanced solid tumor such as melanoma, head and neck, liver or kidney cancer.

CDR3 coding DNA: TGTGCCAGCAAGGCTAATTCACCCCTCCACTTT. It is translated as CASKANSPLHF. The J gene is TRBJ1-6, the V gene TRBV6-4, with D uncertain. This CDR3 region has 11 residues. Germline V lookup: CDR1 MRHNA, CDR2 SNTAGT. The V end was cut by 7 bases, the J end by 6 bases, with 4 bases between.